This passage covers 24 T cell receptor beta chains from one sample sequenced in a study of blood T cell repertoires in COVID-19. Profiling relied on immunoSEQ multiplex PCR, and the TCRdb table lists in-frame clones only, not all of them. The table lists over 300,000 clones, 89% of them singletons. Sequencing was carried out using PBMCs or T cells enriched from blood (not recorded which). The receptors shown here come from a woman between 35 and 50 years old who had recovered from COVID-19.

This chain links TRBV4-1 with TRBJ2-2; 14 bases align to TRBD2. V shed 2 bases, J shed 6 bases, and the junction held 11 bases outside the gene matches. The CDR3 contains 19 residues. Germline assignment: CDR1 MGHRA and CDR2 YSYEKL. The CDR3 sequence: CASSQPFPGLAGVAGELFF. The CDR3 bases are TGCGCCAGCAGCCAACCTTTTCCGGGACTAGCGGGAGTCGCCGGGGAGCTGTTTTTT.

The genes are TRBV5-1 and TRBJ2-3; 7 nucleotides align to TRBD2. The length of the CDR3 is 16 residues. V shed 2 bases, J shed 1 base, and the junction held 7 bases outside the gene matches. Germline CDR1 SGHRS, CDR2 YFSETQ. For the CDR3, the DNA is TGCGCCAGCAGCTTAAGGCGGGAGTCCCGCACAGATACGCAGTATTTT. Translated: CASSLRRESRTDTQYF.

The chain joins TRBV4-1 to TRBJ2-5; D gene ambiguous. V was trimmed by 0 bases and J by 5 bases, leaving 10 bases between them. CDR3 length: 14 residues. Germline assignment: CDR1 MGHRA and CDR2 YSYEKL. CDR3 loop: CASSQEPVFETQYF. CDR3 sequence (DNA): TGCGCCAGCAGCCAAGAGCCAGTTTTCGAGACCCAGTACTTC.

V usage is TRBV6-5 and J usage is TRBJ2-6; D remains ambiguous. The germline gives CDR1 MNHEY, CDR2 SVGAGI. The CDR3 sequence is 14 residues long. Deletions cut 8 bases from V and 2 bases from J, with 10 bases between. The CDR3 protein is CASATVTGANVLTF. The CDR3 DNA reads TGTGCCAGCGCCACGGTAACTGGGGCCAACGTCCTGACTTTC.

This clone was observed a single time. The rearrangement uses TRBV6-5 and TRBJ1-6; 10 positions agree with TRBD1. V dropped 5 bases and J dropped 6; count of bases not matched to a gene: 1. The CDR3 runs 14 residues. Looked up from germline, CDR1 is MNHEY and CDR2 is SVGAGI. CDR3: CASSRTGGNSPLHF. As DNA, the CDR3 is TGTGCCAGCAGTCGGACAGGGGGTAATTCACCCCTCCACTTT.

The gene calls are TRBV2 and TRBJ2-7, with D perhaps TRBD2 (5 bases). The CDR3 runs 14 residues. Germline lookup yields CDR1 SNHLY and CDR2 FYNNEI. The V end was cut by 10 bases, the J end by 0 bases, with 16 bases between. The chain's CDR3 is CANDKMGSSYEQYF. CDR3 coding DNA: TGTGCCAACGATAAGATGGGGAGCTCCTACGAGCAGTACTTC.

CDR3 nucleotide sequence: TGCGCCAGCAGCCCTTCGCCGGTATACTCAGATACGCAGTATTTT. Its translation is CASSPSPVYSDTQYF. The chain has TRBV4-3 and TRBJ2-3; no clear D. CDR1 is LGHNA and CDR2 is YSLEER in the germline V gene. This CDR3 is 15 amino acids long. Trimming shortened V by 4 bases and J by 4 bases, and 15 bases separated the two germline ends.

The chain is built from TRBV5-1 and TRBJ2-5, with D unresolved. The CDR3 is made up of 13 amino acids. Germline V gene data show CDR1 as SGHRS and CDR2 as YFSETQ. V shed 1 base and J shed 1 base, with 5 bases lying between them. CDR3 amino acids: CASSLYSQETQYF. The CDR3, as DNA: TGCGCCAGCAGCTTGTACTCCCAAGAGACCCAGTACTTC.

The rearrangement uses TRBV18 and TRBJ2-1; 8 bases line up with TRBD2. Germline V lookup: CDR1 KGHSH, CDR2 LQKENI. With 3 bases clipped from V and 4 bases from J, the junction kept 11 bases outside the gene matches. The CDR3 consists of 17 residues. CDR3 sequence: CASSPYFITSGYNEQFF. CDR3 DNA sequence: TGTGCCAGCTCACCCTATTTCATAACTAGCGGTTACAATGAGCAGTTCTTC.

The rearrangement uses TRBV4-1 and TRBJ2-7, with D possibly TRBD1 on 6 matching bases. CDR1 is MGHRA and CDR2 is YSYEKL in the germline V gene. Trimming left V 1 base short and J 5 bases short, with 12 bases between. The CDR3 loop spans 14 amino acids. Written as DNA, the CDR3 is TGCGCCAGCAGCCAAGGGCAGGGGATCGACGAGCAGTACTTC. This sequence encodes CASSQGQGIDEQYF.

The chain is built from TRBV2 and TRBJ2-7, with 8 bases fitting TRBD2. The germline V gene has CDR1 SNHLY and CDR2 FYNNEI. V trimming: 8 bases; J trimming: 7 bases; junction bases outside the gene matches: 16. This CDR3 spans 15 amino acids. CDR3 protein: CASERREAGGREQYF. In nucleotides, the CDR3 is TGTGCCAGCGAGCGGCGGGAGGCCGGTGGGAGGGAGCAGTACTTC.

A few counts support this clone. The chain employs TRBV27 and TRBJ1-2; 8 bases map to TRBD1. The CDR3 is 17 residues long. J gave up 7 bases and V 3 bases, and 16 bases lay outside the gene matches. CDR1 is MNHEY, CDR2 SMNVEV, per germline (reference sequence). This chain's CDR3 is CASSLGGRGPLGGGYTF. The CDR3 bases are TGTGCCAGCAGTTTGGGGGGCAGGGGGCCTTTGGGCGGTGGCTACACCTTC.

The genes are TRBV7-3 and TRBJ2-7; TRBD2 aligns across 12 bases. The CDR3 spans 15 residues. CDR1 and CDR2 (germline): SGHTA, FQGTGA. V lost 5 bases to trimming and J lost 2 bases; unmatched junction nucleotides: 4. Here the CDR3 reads CASSVGLAGPYEQYF. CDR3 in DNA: TGTGCCAGCAGCGTCGGACTAGCGGGGCCCTACGAGCAGTACTTC.

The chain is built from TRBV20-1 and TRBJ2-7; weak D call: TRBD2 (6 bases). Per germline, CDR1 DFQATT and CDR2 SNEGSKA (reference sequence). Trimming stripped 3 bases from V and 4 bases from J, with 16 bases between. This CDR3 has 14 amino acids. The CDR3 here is CSASTHGGGYEQYF. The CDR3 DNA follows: TGCAGTGCTAGTACGCACGGGGGTGGGTACGAGCAGTACTTC.

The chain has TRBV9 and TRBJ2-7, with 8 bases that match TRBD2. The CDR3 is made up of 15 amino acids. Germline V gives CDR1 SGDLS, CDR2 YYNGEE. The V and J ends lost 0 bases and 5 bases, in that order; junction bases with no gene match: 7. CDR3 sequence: CASSVEVSGIHEQYF. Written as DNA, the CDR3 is TGTGCCAGCAGCGTAGAGGTTAGCGGGATCCACGAGCAGTACTTC.

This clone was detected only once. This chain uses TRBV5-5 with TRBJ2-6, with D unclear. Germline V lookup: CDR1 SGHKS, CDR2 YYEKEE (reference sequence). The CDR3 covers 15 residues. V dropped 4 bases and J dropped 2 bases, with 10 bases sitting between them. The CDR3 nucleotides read TGTGCCAGCAGCGCCGGGTTAGCTGGGGCCAACGTCCTGACTTTC. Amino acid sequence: CASSAGLAGANVLTF.

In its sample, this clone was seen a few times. The CDR3 DNA follows: TGTGCCACCAGTCAAACAGATACGCAGTATTTT. This sequence encodes CATSQTDTQYF. The rearrangement links TRBV24-1 to TRBJ2-3; D gene unclear. Germline V gene sequence: CDR1 KGHDR, CDR2 SFDVKD. There are 11 residues in the CDR3. Trimming took off 6 bases at V and 3 bases at J, with 3 bases between the two ends.

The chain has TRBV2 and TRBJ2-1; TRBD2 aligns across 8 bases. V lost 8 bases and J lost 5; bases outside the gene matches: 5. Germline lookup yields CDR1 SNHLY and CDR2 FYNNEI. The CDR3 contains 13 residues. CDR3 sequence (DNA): TGTGCCAGCTGGGGGCGGGGGGACAATGAGCAGTTCTTC. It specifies CASWGRGDNEQFF.

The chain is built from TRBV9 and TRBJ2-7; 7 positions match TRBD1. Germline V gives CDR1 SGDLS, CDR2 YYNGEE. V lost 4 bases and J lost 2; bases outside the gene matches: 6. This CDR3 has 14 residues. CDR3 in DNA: TGTGCCAGCAGCAGTGGGACAGCAACCTACGAGCAGTACTTC. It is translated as CASSSGTATYEQYF. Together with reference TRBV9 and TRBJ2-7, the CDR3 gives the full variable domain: DSGVTQTPKHLITATGQRVTLRCSPRSGDLSVYWYQQSLDQGLQFLIQYYNGEERAKGNILERFSAQQFPDLHSELNLSSLELGDSALYFCASSSGTATYEQYFGPGTRLTVT.

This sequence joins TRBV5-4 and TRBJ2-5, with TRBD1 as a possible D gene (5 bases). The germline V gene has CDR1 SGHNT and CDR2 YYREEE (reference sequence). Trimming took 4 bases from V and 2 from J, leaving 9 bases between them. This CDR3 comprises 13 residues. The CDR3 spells CASSHTGQETQYF. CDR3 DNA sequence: TGTGCCAGCAGCCATACAGGTCAAGAGACCCAGTACTTC.

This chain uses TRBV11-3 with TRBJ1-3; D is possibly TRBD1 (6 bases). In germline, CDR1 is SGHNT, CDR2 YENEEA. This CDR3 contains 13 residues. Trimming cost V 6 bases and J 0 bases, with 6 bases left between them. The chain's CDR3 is CASRTGSGNTIYF. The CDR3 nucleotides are TGTGCCAGCAGGACAGGCTCTGGAAACACCATATATTTT.

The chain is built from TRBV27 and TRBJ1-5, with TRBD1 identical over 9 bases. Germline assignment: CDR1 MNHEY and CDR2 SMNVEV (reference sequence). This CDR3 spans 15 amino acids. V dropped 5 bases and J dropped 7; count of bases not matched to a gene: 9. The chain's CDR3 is CASSPKGQGRQPQHF. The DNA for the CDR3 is TGTGCCAGCAGTCCTAAGGGACAGGGCCGACAGCCCCAGCATTTT.

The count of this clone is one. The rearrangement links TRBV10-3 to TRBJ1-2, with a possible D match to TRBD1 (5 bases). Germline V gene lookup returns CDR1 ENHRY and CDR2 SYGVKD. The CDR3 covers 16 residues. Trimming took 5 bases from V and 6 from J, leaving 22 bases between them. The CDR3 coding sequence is TGTGCCATCAGTAAGCACGAGAGCCCAGGGAACGATGGCTACACCTTC. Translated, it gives CAISKHESPGNDGYTF.

The CDR3 protein is CASSQDQPGSGNTIYF. As DNA, the CDR3 is TGCGCCAGCAGCCAAGACCAACCAGGCTCTGGAAACACCATATATTTT. The V and J genes are TRBV4-1 and TRBJ1-3; D is ambiguous. CDR1 and CDR2 (germline): MGHRA, YSYEKL. The ends were cut back, 0 bases at V and 0 bases at J, with 9 bases in the middle. There are 16 residues in the CDR3.